What follows are 13 T cell receptor beta chains derived from one specimen sequenced in a study of T-cell reconstitution after alpha-beta-depleted transplantation in children. The authors prepared the TCRbeta library with unique molecular identifiers. TCRdb processed the PCR reads anew with MiXCR; each CDR3 protein has one entry. This sample has approximately 520,000 distinct CDR3 sequences, with about 10% found just once. Sample: PBMCs, mostly from graft donor cells, taken 180 days after TCRalphabeta/CD19-depleted stem cell transplant. Receptors originate from a female patient aged 2-15 years who had a stem cell transplant for aplastic anemia, so the T cells may come from the graft donor.

This clonotype was counted only a few times. This rearrangement joins TRBV25-1 to TRBJ1-4; D ambiguous. Germline-derived CDR1 and CDR2 are MGHDK and SYGVNS. V dropped 4 bases and J dropped 14 bases, with 14 bases sitting between them. The CDR3 has 12 amino acids. The CDR3 DNA reads as TGTGCCAGCAGTGGTCCCTGGGTGGGGCTGTTTTTT. It translates to CASSGPWVGLFF.

The chain employs TRBV15 and TRBJ2-1; D not resolved. Per the germline V gene, CDR1 is LNHNV and CDR2 is YYDKDF (reference sequence). V was trimmed by 4 bases and J by 6 bases, leaving 16 bases between them. CDR3 size: 15 residues. The CDR3 DNA is TGTGCCACCAGCAAGAGCCCCATTGACTTCAATGAGCAGTTCTTC. Its translation is CATSKSPIDFNEQFF.

This clonotype came up a few times. The chain links TRBV11-2 to TRBJ2-7; D is ambiguous. The germline CDR1 and CDR2 sequences are SGHAT and FQNNGV. This CDR3 has 12 residues. V was pared by 5 bases and J by 3 bases, with 8 bases between. The CDR3 sequence is CASSTDGYEQYV. For the CDR3, the DNA is TGTGCCAGCAGCACGGACGGCTACGAGCAGTACGTC.

In its sample, this clonotype was seen a few times. The chain uses TRBV3-1 and TRBJ2-1; TRBD2 aligns across 9 bases. The CDR3 runs to 16 residues. Germline V CDR1 and CDR2: LGHDT, YNNKEL (reference sequence). V lost 4 bases, J lost 4 bases, and 8 bases stayed unmatched. CDR3 sequence (DNA): TGTGCCAGCAGCCGCACCGTAGCGGGAGCGTACAATGAGCAGTTCTTC. Its translation: CASSRTVAGAYNEQFF.

This clonotype was counted between two and nine times. V gene TRBV7-9 combines with J gene TRBJ1-2; TRBD1 matches at 8 bases. J gave up 6 bases and V 5 bases, and 8 bases lay outside the gene matches. The CDR3 spans 14 residues. Germline CDR1 is SEHNR and CDR2 is FQNEAQ (reference sequence). This chain's CDR3 is CASSLVRGRNGYTF. CDR3 DNA: TGTGCCAGCAGCCTAGTCAGGGGGCGCAATGGCTACACCTTC.

This clonotype was counted only a few times. V and J are TRBV18 and TRBJ2-2; 8 bases line up with TRBD1. V shed 3 bases, J shed 5 bases, and the junction held 8 bases outside the gene matches. CDR3 length: 16 residues. Per germline, CDR1 KGHSH and CDR2 LQKENI. Here the CDR3 reads CASSPSGGARTGELFF. For the CDR3, the DNA is TGTGCCAGCTCACCTTCAGGGGGCGCCAGGACCGGGGAGCTGTTTTTT.

The chain uses TRBV18 and TRBJ2-1, with 7 bases identical to TRBD1. This CDR3 is built from 17 residues. Germline-derived CDR1 and CDR2 are KGHSH and LQKENI. V lost 5 bases to trimming and J lost 2 bases; unmatched junction nucleotides: 12. The CDR3 DNA follows: TGTGCCAGCTCAACTATCTACAGGGGCGACCCCTACAATGAGCAGTTCTTC. This encodes CASSTIYRGDPYNEQFF.

The chain combines TRBV20-1 with TRBJ2-5; a weak D match, TRBD1 (6 bases). Trimming took 3 bases from V and 5 from J, leaving 13 bases between them. In germline, CDR1 is DFQATT, CDR2 SNEGSKA (reference sequence). This CDR3 has 13 amino acids. CDR3 amino acids: CSARATGPETQYF. The CDR3 nucleotides are TGCAGTGCTAGGGCGACAGGTCCTGAGACCCAGTACTTC.

This clonotype came up a few times. The chain links TRBV11-2 to TRBJ2-1; 10 nucleotides agree with TRBD2. Germline trimming cut 5 bases from V and 2 bases from J; bases unmatched to any gene: 9. CDR1 and CDR2 from the germline V gene are SGHAT and FQNNGV. This CDR3 is built from 17 residues. CDR3 region: CASSPRTSGTAYNEQFF. CDR3 bases: TGTGCCAGCAGCCCCCGGACTAGCGGCACCGCCTACAATGAGCAGTTCTTC.

This clonotype was observed a handful of times. V is TRBV27 and J is TRBJ1-2; possibly TRBD1 for D (6 bases). CDR1 and CDR2 from the germline V gene are MNHEY and SMNVEV (reference sequence). The CDR3 is 13 amino acids. Deletions cut 5 bases from V and 4 bases from J, with 11 bases between. The CDR3 nucleotides read TGTGCCAGCAGTCTTCGGGGGGCCTATGGCTACACCTTC. Its translation is CASSLRGAYGYTF.

This clonotype was detected only a few times. The CDR3 reads CASSLISVRGRSDTQYF. In DNA form, the CDR3 reads TGTGCCAGCAGTTTAATCTCCGTCAGGGGGAGGTCAGATACGCAGTATTTT. The V gene is TRBV27, the J gene TRBJ2-3; D is possibly TRBD1 (7 bases). The CDR3 runs to 17 residues. The germline V and J ends were trimmed by 2 bases and 4 bases, with 19 bases remaining between them. Per the germline V gene, CDR1 is MNHEY and CDR2 is SMNVEV (reference sequence).

This clonotype was seen only a few times. The CDR3 sequence is CASSETGDGGELFF. The CDR3 region has the DNA TGTGCCAGCAGCGAAACTGGGGACGGCGGGGAGCTGTTTTTT. The chain carries TRBV11-2 and TRBJ2-2; D assignment may be TRBD1 or TRBD2 (5 bases each). This CDR3 has 14 residues. Trimming cost V 5 bases and J 7 bases, with 14 bases left between them. Germline V gene lookup returns CDR1 SGHAT and CDR2 FQNNGV.

The CDR3 is CASSRQGTAYNEQFF. For the CDR3, the DNA is TGTGCCAGCAGTCGGCAGGGAACCGCCTACAATGAGCAGTTCTTC. V and J are TRBV12-3 or TRBV12-4 and TRBJ2-1; weak D call: TRBD1 (5 bases). The V end was cut by 5 bases, the J end by 2 bases, with 13 bases between. This CDR3 comprises 15 residues.